This is a list of T cell receptor beta chains from one sample in a study of T cell changes during pregnancy in multiple sclerosis. The data were produced by immunoSEQ multiplex PCR, yet TCRdb's version contains in-frame clones alone and is incomplete. In the table there are some 29,000 clones, about nine tenths of which are singletons. This sample comprised CD4+ T cells from peripheral blood mononuclear cells, obtained in the first trimester of pregnancy. These receptors came from a female donor in good health, enrolled as a control in a pregnancy study. CDR3s include the opening cysteine and the closing phenylalanine or tryptophan. The D gene is left open where the match is weak. Part of the rows lack a size; the others show once, few, many or a class for expanded clones.

.	TRBJ1-2	TRBV27	.	TGTGCCAGCAGTAAAGGTGGAGGCTATGGCTACACCTTC	CASSKGGGYGYTF
.	TRBJ1-5	TRBV19	.	TGTGCCAGTAGGCCTTTGGGGCTTCAGCCCCAGCATTTT	CASRPLGLQPQHF
TRBD1	TRBJ2-7	TRBV28	.	TGTGCCAGCAGGACCGGGACAGCAACCTACGAGCAGTACTTC	CASRTGTATYEQYF
TRBD2	TRBJ2-5	TRBV2	.	TGTGCCAGCAGTGCAAGCGGGGCCTTCCAAGAGACCCAGTACTTC	CASSASGAFQETQYF
TRBD1	TRBJ2-1	TRBV7-9	.	TGTGCCAGCGGGAACACAGGGGACCTACTATACAATGAGCAGTTCTTC	CASGNTGDLLYNEQFF
TRBD1	TRBJ1-2	TRBV27	.	TGTGCCAGCAGATCGGGACAGGCTGTTGGCTATGGCTACACCTTC	CASRSGQAVGYGYTF
TRBD2	TRBJ2-1	TRBV5-1	.	TGCGCCAGCAGCTTGGCCGATGGGACTAGCAGCGAGTTCTTC	CASSLADGTSSEFF
.	TRBJ1-3	TRBV7-2	.	TGTGCCAGCAGGGCCGGGGGAAACACCATATATTTT	CASRAGGNTIYF
.	TRBJ1-2	TRBV7-2	.	TGTGCCAGCAGCTTAGGGAGCTTAGGCTACACCTTC	CASSLGSLGYTF
.	TRBJ1-1	TRBV21-1	once	TGTGCCAGCAGCAAAGAAATTTGTGTAGTGCAAAACACTGAAGCTTTCTTT	CASSKEICVVQNTEAFF
.	TRBJ2-2	TRBV6-5	.	TGTGCCAGCTTGAGAGGGTTAGGCACCGGGGAGCTGTTTTTT	CASLRGLGTGELFF
.	TRBJ1-1	TRBV5-4	.	TGTGCCAGCAGCGACCCAGGCCTTGAATTTGCCAGCACTGAAGCTTTCTTT	CASSDPGLEFASTEAFF
.	TRBJ1-2	TRBV28	.	TGTGCCAGCAGACCAACAGGGACTAACTATGGCTACACCTTC	CASRPTGTNYGYTF
.	TRBJ1-5	TRBV7-2	few	TGTGCCAGCAGCACAGGGATTCGGCATCAGCCCCAGCATTTT	CASSTGIRHQPQHF
TRBD1	TRBJ1-2	TRBV30	.	TGTGCCTGGAGTGCCTACAGGGGGGGCGATGGCTACACCTTC	CAWSAYRGGDGYTF
.	TRBJ2-1	TRBV11-2	.	TGTGCCAGCAGCTCTGAAGCGTACAATGAGCAGTTCTTC	CASSSEAYNEQFF
.	TRBJ2-5	TRBV19	.	TGTGCCAGCCGAATCGGGTCCCACCAAGAGACCCAGTACTTC	CASRIGSHQETQYF
.	TRBJ2-7	TRBV19	.	TGTGCCACCACCGGGGGGGACAGGGTGGTCGAGCAGTACTTC	CATTGGDRVVEQYF
.	TRBJ2-7	TRBV4-2	.	TGTGCCAGCAGCCAAGACAGGGACTACGAGCAGTACTTC	CASSQDRDYEQYF
.	TRBJ1-1	TRBV10-3	.	TGTGCCATCAGGAGGTCGACAGGCCAAGGGGAAGCTTTCTTT	CAIRRSTGQGEAFF
.	TRBJ2-1	TRBV7-9	.	TGTGCCAGCAGCTTAGGCGGGGTCTCCTACAATGAGCAGTTCTTC	CASSLGGVSYNEQFF
.	TRBJ1-4	TRBV4-2	.	TGTGCCAGCAGCCAGGGGGGACTCGGGGACAATGAAAAACTGTTTTTT	CASSQGGLGDNEKLFF
.	TRBJ2-7	TRBV6-5	.	TGTGCCAGCAGTCCGCGGACGGGAAGCTCCTACGAGCAGTACTTC	CASSPRTGSSYEQYF
TRBD2	TRBJ2-3	TRBV6-5	few	TGTGCCAGCAGTTACTCGATTGCGGGAGCAGATACGCAGTATTTT	CASSYSIAGADTQYF
.	TRBJ1-5	TRBV28	.	TGTGCCAGCAGCTCCGGACACCGAGATCAGCCCCAGCATTTT	CASSSGHRDQPQHF
TRBD1	TRBJ2-1	TRBV28	.	TGTGCCACCCACGGACAGGGTCTCGTCCATGAGCAGTTCTTC	CATHGQGLVHEQFF
.	TRBJ1-4	TRBV10-3	.	TGTGCCATCGGGGCAGGAATGGGCGAAAAACTGTTTTTT	CAIGAGMGEKLFF
TRBD1	TRBJ1-5	TRBV7-2	.	TGTGCCAGCAGCGACGGACAGGGCGTAAATCAGCCCCAGCATTTT	CASSDGQGVNQPQHF
TRBD1	TRBJ1-2	TRBV29-1	.	TGCAGCGTTGGACAGGGGGCCGGCTATGGCTACACCTTC	CSVGQGAGYGYTF
TRBD1	TRBJ1-1	TRBV28	.	TGTGCCAGCCTAACCGGGCAGGGGGGCACTGAAGCTTTCTTT	CASLTGQGGTEAFF
TRBD1	TRBJ2-7	TRBV7-3	.	TGTGCCAGCAGCCCCGACAGGGACCACGAGCAGTACTTC	CASSPDRDHEQYF
TRBD1	TRBJ1-1	TRBV19	.	TGTGCCAGTAGCCCTTGGGACAGGGGCATGAACACTGAAGCTTTCTTT	CASSPWDRGMNTEAFF
TRBD2	TRBJ2-1	TRBV7-2	.	TGTGCCAGCAGCACACTAGCGGGAGGCTACAATGAGCAGTTCTTC	CASSTLAGGYNEQFF
TRBD2	TRBJ2-7	TRBV5-1	.	TGCGCCAGCAGCTTGATAAGCGGGGGAAGCTACGAGCAGTACTTC	CASSLISGGSYEQYF
.	TRBJ1-4	TRBV5-4	few	TGTGCCAGCAGCTTGAAATTTAAGGGAAGCGGTGAAAAACTGTTTTTT	CASSLKFKGSGEKLFF
TRBD2	TRBJ2-1	TRBV9	.	TGTGCCAGCAGCGTCCGGGACTACCACGGGTCTGAGCAGTTCTTC	CASSVRDYHGSEQFF
.	TRBJ2-2	TRBV18	once	TGTGCCAGCTCACCACCGGCGGGTAGGGCCGGGAAGCTGTTTTTT	CASSPPAGRAGKLFF
TRBD2	TRBJ2-7	TRBV5-6	.	TGTGCCAGCAGCTTAACGGGACTAGCGGACTCCTACGAGCAGTACTTC	CASSLTGLADSYEQYF
TRBD1	TRBJ1-1	TRBV5-1	.	TGCGCCAGCAGCCGAGGGACAGCCAACACTGAAGCTTTCTTT	CASSRGTANTEAFF
.	TRBJ2-7	TRBV5-1	.	TGCGCCAGCAGCTTAACCCCCAGGCCACCCGAGCAGTACTTC	CASSLTPRPPEQYF
.	TRBJ2-2	TRBV7-2	.	TGTGCCAGCAGCCCTGGGAGCACGGCAACCGGGGAGCTGTTTTTT	CASSPGSTATGELFF
.	TRBJ2-5	TRBV30	.	TGTGCCTGGAGTGTACCCCTAGCGCTCCAAGAGACCCAGTACTTC	CAWSVPLALQETQYF
.	TRBJ1-5	TRBV11-2	.	TGTGCCAGCAGCTTAGATCGGGTGCGAAGCGGCAATCAGCCCCAGCATTTT	CASSLDRVRSGNQPQHF
TRBD1	TRBJ2-3	TRBV4-1	.	TGCGCCAGCAGCCGGACCGGGACAGAAACAGATACGCAGTATTTT	CASSRTGTETDTQYF
TRBD2	TRBJ2-3	TRBV5-1	.	TGCGCCAGCAGATTGCTAGCGGGGAGCACAGATACGCAGTATTTT	CASRLLAGSTDTQYF
TRBD2	TRBJ2-5	TRBV25-1	.	TGTGCCAGCAGACTAGCGGGGCAAGAGACCCAGTACTTC	CASRLAGQETQYF
TRBD1	TRBJ1-1	TRBV5-1	.	TGCGCCAGTAGCATGACAGGGGCGAACACTGAAGCTTTCTTT	CASSMTGANTEAFF
.	TRBJ2-7	TRBV28	.	TGTGCCAGCAGTTGGGGGCTGCGCGGGAGCGAGGCCGAGCAGTACTTC	CASSWGLRGSEAEQYF
TRBD1	TRBJ2-4	TRBV30	.	TGTGCCTGGAGTGTACAGGGGGCCCCAAACATTCAGTACTTC	CAWSVQGAPNIQYF
TRBD1	TRBJ2-3	TRBV5-4	.	TGTGCCAGCAGCCCTGGGACAGCCAGCGATACGCAGTATTTT	CASSPGTASDTQYF
.	TRBJ2-7	TRBV30	.	TGTGCCTCAGCGGCGGGGTACGAGCAGTACTTC	CASAAGYEQYF
.	TRBJ1-1	TRBV5-1	.	TGCGCCAGCAGCTTGGCTCGGGGTGGGGGGACGAACACTGAAGCTTTCTTT	CASSLARGGGTNTEAFF
.	TRBJ2-5	TRBV6-5	.	TGTGCCAGCAGTTACTCGTCAGGGGCCGGGACCCAGTACTTC	CASSYSSGAGTQYF
.	TRBJ2-7	TRBV29-1	.	TGCAGCGTTGTAACCAGCTCCTACGAGCAGTACTTC	CSVVTSSYEQYF
TRBD1	TRBJ1-2	TRBV7-8	.	TGTGCCAGCAGCTTGGACAGGGGGCAATTCTATGGCTACACCTTC	CASSLDRGQFYGYTF